What follows are 23 T cell receptor beta chains derived from one specimen sequenced in a study of T cell repertoires in cytomegalovirus infection. TCRdb reprocessed the reads via MiXCR and lists one record per CDR3 protein. The sample lists under 200,000 distinct CDR3 sequences, less than 25% occurring once. These TCRs are of unknown antigen specificity. Sequences were derived from CD8+ T cells from cultured PBMCs, sampled from culture after CMV antigen stimulation. These TCRs come from a human donor in good health (CMV status not recorded). Some clones in this sample may be carry-over from other donors' samples.

The chain combines TRBV7-7 with TRBJ2-7, with 10 nucleotides matching TRBD1. Germline V gives CDR1 SSHAT, CDR2 FNYEAQ (reference sequence). This CDR3 contains 12 residues. The CDR3 protein is CAVLTGGNEQYF. CDR3 DNA: TGTGCTGTTTTGACAGGGGGCAACGAGCAGTACTTC.

The genes are TRBV4-2 and TRBJ2-2; D remains ambiguous. V lost 0 bases and J lost 6, with 8 bases in between. In germline, CDR1 is LGHNA, CDR2 YNFKEQ. This CDR3 is built from 14 residues. The CDR3 bases are TGTGCCAGCAGCCAAGATTCCCAGTCCGGGGAGCTGTTTTTT. Protein: CASSQDSQSGELFF.

V usage is TRBV5-5 and J usage is TRBJ1-2, with TRBD1 matching over 7 bases. The germline V gene has CDR1 SGHKS and CDR2 YYEKEE (reference sequence). The CDR3 is 11 residues long. Losses at the gene ends were 5 bases for V and 10 bases for J; bases not matched to a gene: 5. The chain's CDR3 is CASRGGRAYTF. The CDR3 DNA reads TGTGCCAGCAGAGGGGGCAGGGCCTACACCTTC. The full variable domain, completed using reference TRBV5-5 and TRBJ1-2, is DAGVTQSPTHLIKTRGQQVTLRCSPISGHKSVSWYQQVLGQGPQFIFQYYEKEERGRGNFPDRFSARQFPNYSSELNVNALLLGDSALYLCASRGGRAYTFGSGTRLTVV.

This clonotype was picked up many times. The chain is built from TRBV7-9 and TRBJ2-3; D might be TRBD2 (6 bases). Germline values: CDR1 SEHNR, CDR2 FQNEAQ (reference sequence). Deletions cut 5 bases from V and 2 bases from J, with 11 bases between. This CDR3 is built from 14 residues. As DNA, the CDR3 is TGTGCCAGCAGCCCGGGGGACCCCACAGATACGCAGTATTTT. The encoded protein is CASSPGDPTDTQYF.

This clonotype has more than one count but fewer than ten. V usage is TRBV7-6 and J usage is TRBJ2-1, with D uncertain. The V and J ends lost 4 bases and 5 bases respectively, with 12 bases between them. Germline loops: CDR1 SGHVS, CDR2 FNYEAQ. This CDR3 comprises 14 residues. The CDR3 reads CASSSRGLHNEQFF. The CDR3 DNA is TGTGCCAGCAGCTCGCGAGGTCTCCACAATGAGCAGTTCTTC.

This clonotype was counted a few times. The chain employs TRBV7-6 and TRBJ2-1; D is undetermined. Trimming cost V 5 bases and J 0 bases, with 11 bases left between them. Germline-derived CDR1 and CDR2 are SGHVS and FNYEAQ. The CDR3 length is 15 residues. CDR3 loop: CASSPQWSSYNEQFF. CDR3 coding DNA: TGTGCCAGCAGCCCCCAGTGGAGCTCCTACAATGAGCAGTTCTTC.

The genes are TRBV27 and TRBJ2-7; D not resolved. Deletions cut 4 bases from V and 3 bases from J, with 10 bases between. Germline CDR1 and CDR2: MNHEY and SMNVEV (reference sequence). The CDR3 extends over 13 amino acids. The DNA of the CDR3 is TGTGCCAGCAGTTCCCCTAATAACTACGAGCAGTACTTC. It encodes CASSSPNNYEQYF.

This clonotype has a single count. V usage is TRBV19 and J usage is TRBJ1-1, with D hard to call. Trimming left V 5 bases short and J 0 bases short, with 16 bases between. The CDR3 consists of 16 residues. Germline V gene data show CDR1 as LNHDA and CDR2 as SQIVND (reference sequence). CDR3: CASSPTRLDMNTEAFF. The CDR3 bases are TGTGCCAGTAGTCCTACAAGACTCGACATGAACACTGAAGCTTTCTTT.

This chain links TRBV7-8 with TRBJ2-7, with D tentatively TRBD1 (6 bases). This CDR3 has 15 residues. Germline-derived CDR1 and CDR2 are SGHVS and FQNEAQ. V lost 1 base to trimming and J lost 4 bases, with 14 bases between them. The CDR3 coding sequence is TGTGCCAGCAGCTTAGTGTTGGCCAGGGGATACGAGCAGTACTTC. As protein: CASSLVLARGYEQYF.

The chain employs TRBV10-2 and TRBJ1-6; 10 nucleotides agree with TRBD1. Germline CDR1 reads WSHSY; CDR2 reads SAAADI. The CDR3 contains 14 residues. Trimming at V came to 7 bases and at J to 9 bases, leaving 6 bases not matched to a gene. The CDR3 DNA is TGCGCCAGCACAGGGACAGGGGCAGTTTCACCCCTCCACTTT. The encoded protein is CASTGTGAVSPLHF.

The CDR3 DNA reads TGTGCCAGCAGCTTGCCGGGGAACACCGGGGAGCTGTTTTTT. The encoded protein is CASSLPGNTGELFF. V is TRBV5-4 and J is TRBJ2-2; D uncertain. The V end lost 1 base, the J end lost 1 base, and 5 bases lay between the germline ends. This CDR3 has 14 residues. Germline V CDR1 and CDR2: SGHNT, YYREEE (reference sequence).

This clonotype was counted ten times or more. The chain combines TRBV7-9 with TRBJ2-7, with TRBD1 matching 7 bases. The CDR3 is made up of 15 amino acids. Germline trimming cut 0 bases from V and 4 bases from J; bases unmatched to any gene: 6. CDR1 and CDR2 (germline): SEHNR, FQNEAQ (reference sequence). CDR3 sequence reads: CASSLATGIGYEQYF. For the CDR3, the DNA is TGTGCCAGCAGCTTAGCGACAGGGATCGGGTACGAGCAGTACTTC.

This rearrangement joins TRBV12-3 or TRBV12-4 to TRBJ1-2, with 12 bases that match TRBD1. V was clipped by 7 bases and J by 4 bases; unmatched bases: 19. CDR3 size: 19 residues. CDR3 coding DNA: TGTGCCAGCACCCACCCTGGGGGGGACAGGGGGCTTTTTTCCTATGGCTACACCTTC. Translated: CASTHPGGDRGLFSYGYTF.

By frequency in the sample, this clonotype is medium-sized. V gene TRBV5-4 combines with J gene TRBJ2-1, with TRBD2 matching over 7 bases. Germline V CDR1 and CDR2: SGHNT, YYREEE (reference sequence). With 5 bases clipped from V and 0 bases from J, the junction kept 5 bases outside the gene matches. The CDR3 spans 15 residues. The CDR3 sequence: CASRRSGGSYNEQFF. Written as DNA, the CDR3 is TGTGCCAGCAGACGATCGGGAGGCTCCTACAATGAGCAGTTCTTC.

The chain recombines TRBV7-6 with TRBJ2-5, with 14 bases identical to TRBD2. Trimming removed 4 bases from V and 4 bases from J; junction bases left unmatched: 5. Germline V lookup: CDR1 SGHVS, CDR2 FNYEAQ. CDR3 length: 16 amino acids. CDR3 protein: CASSSGLAGGGETQYF. In DNA, the CDR3 is TGTGCCAGCAGCTCAGGACTAGCGGGGGGCGGAGAGACCCAGTACTTC.

J is TRBJ1-5 and V is TRBV28, with D unclear. Looked up from germline, CDR1 is MDHEN and CDR2 is SYDVKM. V lost 3 bases to trimming and J lost 4 bases, with 13 bases between them. The CDR3 spans 15 residues. Here the CDR3 DNA reads TGTGCCAGCAGTTTGACGACGACGGGAAATCAGCCCCAGCATTTT. This gives the protein CASSLTTTGNQPQHF.

This sequence joins TRBV7-6 and TRBJ2-7; possible D gene TRBD1, 6 bases. The CDR3 contains 14 residues. The V gene's germline CDR1 is SGHVS and CDR2 FNYEAQ. The V and J ends lost 2 bases and 3 bases respectively, with 11 bases between them. This chain's CDR3 is CASSLRDTDYEQYF. The CDR3 bases are TGTGCCAGCAGCTTACGGGACACAGACTACGAGCAGTACTTC.

The J gene is TRBJ2-1, the V gene TRBV10-3; 11 nucleotides agree with TRBD2. There are 15 residues in the CDR3. The V gene end was trimmed by 3 bases and the J gene end by 2 bases; junction bases not matched to a gene: 0. Germline lookup yields CDR1 ENHRY and CDR2 SYGVKD. CDR3 nucleotide sequence: TGTGCCATCAGTGATAGCGGGGGGGCCTACAATGAGCAGTTCTTC. Protein: CAISDSGGAYNEQFF.

The chain carries TRBV28 and TRBJ1-6, with a tentative D call TRBD1 (6 bases). Germline V CDR1 and CDR2: MDHEN, SYDVKM. Trimming stripped 6 bases from V and 5 bases from J, with 14 bases between. The CDR3 has 15 amino acids. CDR3 loop: CASRPGATNNSPLHF. The CDR3 DNA follows: TGTGCCAGCAGACCGGGGGCTACGAATAATTCACCCCTCCACTTT.

This clonotype was detected a few times. This rearrangement joins TRBV6-8 to TRBJ2-7; 9 bases map to TRBD1. Germline values: CDR1 MNHGY, CDR2 SAAAGT. The CDR3 is 14 amino acids. Germline trimming cut 4 bases from V and 6 bases from J; bases unmatched to any gene: 7. The CDR3: CASSSTGGLSEQYF. CDR3 sequence (DNA): TGTGCCAGCAGTTCAACAGGGGGCCTCTCCGAGCAGTACTTC.

The chain combines TRBV19 with TRBJ2-2, with D uncertain. The CDR3 runs 14 residues. Between the trimmed V and J ends, which lost 6 bases and 0 bases, there was a span of 8 bases. The V gene's germline CDR1 is LNHDA and CDR2 SQIVND (reference sequence). This CDR3 is CASRAGPNTGELFF. In DNA, the CDR3 is TGTGCCAGTAGGGCAGGACCGAACACCGGGGAGCTGTTTTTT.

This chain links TRBV7-2 with TRBJ1-4; D remains unclear. The CDR3 runs 14 residues. V was shortened by 2 bases and J by 8 bases, with 12 bases between the two germline ends. Germline-derived CDR1 and CDR2 are SGHTA and FQGNSA. CDR3 amino acids: CASSLTATREKLFF. DNA of the CDR3: TGTGCCAGCAGCTTAACAGCAACCAGGGAAAAACTGTTTTTT.

This clonotype has a handful of counts. The gene calls are TRBV12-3 or TRBV12-4 and TRBJ2-1; D unresolved. Trimming took 7 bases from V and 6 from J, leaving 13 bases between them. This CDR3 comprises 13 residues. This CDR3 is CASTSGRSNEQFF. The CDR3 DNA reads TGTGCCAGCACCTCGGGCAGGAGCAATGAGCAGTTCTTC.